These 25 T cell receptor beta chains came from one sample sequenced in a study of human T cells and chemical hapten exposure. Time point reported: patch test 1, 2 weeks after DPC sensitization. Specified treatment: therapeutic diphenylcyclopropenone sensitization with weekly scalp DPC. RNA extraction used unfractionated whole blood as the source of total RNA. TCRdb re-called the RACE reads with MiXCR, one entry per CDR3 protein. This table has 39,000 or so distinct CDR3 sequences, 3% to 4% appearing once. The material was whole blood, obtained in connection with sensitization to the hapten diphenylcyclopropenone (DPC). The receptors were sampled from a man aged 45-65 years with alopecia areata. Some clones in this sample may be carry-over from other donors' samples.

This clonotype was observed many times. The gene calls are TRBV7-2 and TRBJ2-1; D gene uncertain. CDR3 length equals 17 residues. CDR1 is SGHTA, CDR2 FQGNSA, per germline. Trimming pared 1 base from V and 4 bases from J, leaving 17 bases between. The DNA of the CDR3 is TGTGCCAGCAGCTTAGTTTCGGGCAGCCCCGGATACAATGAGCAGTTCTTC. Protein sequence: CASSLVSGSPGYNEQFF.

This clonotype came up many times. The chain recombines TRBV29-1 with TRBJ1-1, with D perhaps matching TRBD1 (6 bases). Germline-derived CDR1 and CDR2 are SQVTM and ANQGSEA. Trimming left V 5 bases short and J 1 base short, with 14 bases between. This CDR3 is 14 amino acids long. The CDR3 reads CSVTGRMSNTEAFF. DNA of the CDR3: TGCAGCGTTACAGGGAGGATGTCGAACACTGAAGCTTTCTTT. Complete variable domain (other parts from reference TRBV29-1 and TRBJ1-1): SAVISQKPSRDICQRGTSLTIQCQVDSQVTMMFWYRQQPGQSLTLIATANQGSEATYESGFVIDKFPISRPNLTFSTLTVSNMSPEDSSIYLCSVTGRMSNTEAFFGQGTRLTVV.

This clonotype occurred many times. The rearrangement uses TRBV9 and TRBJ2-3; D may be TRBD1 (5 bases). CDR1 and CDR2 from the germline V gene are SGDLS and YYNGEE. This CDR3 spans 13 amino acids. V lost 0 bases and J 6 bases, leaving 8 bases between the germline ends. CDR3 loop: CASSVGGGDTQYF. The CDR3 DNA reads as TGTGCCAGCAGCGTAGGGGGCGGTGATACGCAGTATTTT.

The table lists this clonotype with a few counts. V usage is TRBV5-1 and J usage is TRBJ2-1; unclear D gene. The CDR3 consists of 13 residues. The germline V and J ends were trimmed by 5 bases and 2 bases, with 8 bases remaining between them. Germline V gene data show CDR1 as SGHRS and CDR2 as YFSETQ. The DNA of the CDR3 is TGCGCCAGCAGGAACTTTACCTACAATGAGCAGTTCTTC. Translated: CASRNFTYNEQFF.

This clonotype was picked up many times. The chain uses TRBV5-1 and TRBJ2-1; 10 nucleotides align to TRBD2. Germline values: CDR1 SGHRS, CDR2 YFSETQ. Unmatched junction bases numbered 6, after V lost 5 bases and J lost 4 bases. The CDR3 runs 15 residues. Here the CDR3 reads CASRPSGSGYNEQFF. CDR3 nucleotides: TGCGCCAGCAGACCTAGCGGGAGCGGGTACAATGAGCAGTTCTTC.

This clonotype was observed many times. The rearrangement uses TRBV5-1 and TRBJ2-1, with 11 bases that match TRBD1. Germline V lookup: CDR1 SGHRS, CDR2 YFSETQ. The CDR3 covers 15 residues. The CDR3 bases are TGCGCTACCAACTCCGGGACAGGGGGGTACAATGAGCAGTTCTTC. This codes for CATNSGTGGYNEQFF.

This clonotype was seen at least ten times. This chain connects TRBV20-1 to TRBJ2-3, with TRBD2 matching over 7 bases. There are 15 residues in the CDR3. J gave up 5 bases and V 5 bases, and 13 bases lay outside the gene matches. Germline loops: CDR1 DFQATT, CDR2 SNEGSKA (reference sequence). CDR3 in amino acids: CSAGSGGNVKDTQYF. CDR3 DNA: TGCAGTGCTGGGTCCGGGGGGAACGTAAAAGATACGCAGTATTTT.

This clonotype appeared many times. The J gene is TRBJ2-1, the V gene TRBV12-3 or TRBV12-4, with 11 bases fitting TRBD2. Losses at the gene ends were 6 bases for V and 6 bases for J; bases not matched to a gene: 4. The CDR3 is 14 residues long. The CDR3 sequence: CASSRLAGSNEQFF. In nucleotides, the CDR3 is TGTGCCAGCAGCCGACTAGCGGGAAGCAATGAGCAGTTCTTC.

This clonotype was found many times. The rearrangement links TRBV28 to TRBJ1-2; 7 nucleotides match TRBD1. Trimming at V came to 6 bases and at J to 5 bases, leaving 9 bases not matched to a gene. CDR3 length: 14 residues. Per germline, CDR1 MDHEN and CDR2 SYDVKM. The CDR3 nucleotides read TGTGCCAGCAGCGCGGGGACAGCTCAGTATGGCTACACCTTC. Translated, it gives CASSAGTAQYGYTF.

This clonotype was counted at least ten times. The CDR3 here is CASSPSGGGEQYF. CDR3 nucleotides: TGTGCCAGCTCACCATCAGGGGGCGGCGAGCAGTACTTC. The chain has TRBV18 and TRBJ2-7; 8 positions match TRBD1. CDR3 length: 13 residues. Per germline, CDR1 KGHSH and CDR2 LQKENI. V gave up 2 bases and J gave up 6 bases; unmatched junction bases: 3.

This clonotype was counted at least ten times. The rearrangement links TRBV7-8 to TRBJ2-7, with 7 bases identical to TRBD2. Germline CDR1 reads SGHVS; CDR2 reads FQNEAQ. This CDR3 spans 15 amino acids. The trim removed 5 bases at V and 4 bases at J, leaving 11 bases unmatched. The CDR3 nucleotides read TGTGCCAGCAGCCCGGCCGGACTAGTTTCATACGAGCAGTACTTC. Residues: CASSPAGLVSYEQYF.

This chain joins TRBV3-1 and TRBJ1-5; tentative D call: TRBD1 (5 bases). CDR3 length: 14 residues. V lost 4 bases and J lost 6, with 13 bases in between. CDR1 is LGHDT and CDR2 is YNNKEL in the germline V gene (reference sequence). Here the CDR3 DNA reads TGTGCCAGCAGCCGCGGGACGTCGACTCAGCCCCAGCATTTT. This codes for CASSRGTSTQPQHF.

At least ten counts were recorded for this clonotype. The chain uses TRBV12-3 or TRBV12-4 and TRBJ2-1, with D tentatively TRBD2 (6 bases). Trimming removed 3 bases at V and 4 bases at J, with 19 bases between. This CDR3 contains 17 residues. The CDR3 is CASSLLGGPSGYNEQFF. The CDR3 nucleotides are TGTGCCAGCAGTTTGTTGGGTGGGCCCAGCGGGTACAATGAGCAGTTCTTC.

There are many counts of this clonotype. This chain uses TRBV12-3 or TRBV12-4 with TRBJ2-5; D may be TRBD2 (7 bases). The CDR3 runs 15 residues. Trimming took 6 bases from V and 5 from J, leaving 19 bases between them. The CDR3 loop is CASSQAWGGAETQYF. The CDR3 bases are TGTGCCAGCAGCCAAGCCTGGGGGGGGGCCGAGACCCAGTACTTC.

In this sample, this clonotype turned up many times. The chain recombines TRBV29-1 with TRBJ2-3; D is undetermined. CDR3 length: 12 amino acids. Between the trimmed V and J ends, which lost 4 bases and 2 bases, there was a span of 7 bases. Germline V lookup: CDR1 SQVTM, CDR2 ANQGSEA. CDR3 loop: CSVAQYTDTQYF. CDR3 DNA sequence: TGCAGCGTTGCTCAATACACAGATACGCAGTATTTT.

The table lists this clonotype with many counts. The chain couples TRBV30 to TRBJ2-6; TRBD2 matches at 10 bases. The CDR3 runs 20 residues. The V gene end was trimmed by 0 bases and the J gene end by 0 bases; junction bases not matched to a gene: 11. Germline values: CDR1 GTSNPN, CDR2 SVGIG (reference sequence). The CDR3 loop is CAWSVRPGLAAPSGANVLTF. The DNA of the CDR3 is TGTGCCTGGAGTGTACGCCCAGGACTAGCGGCCCCCTCTGGGGCCAACGTCCTGACTTTC.

This clonotype came up many times. CDR3 in amino acids: CASSQGQGTGNQPQHF. DNA of the CDR3: TGTGCCAGCAGCCAAGGACAGGGAACGGGCAATCAGCCCCAGCATTTT. V usage is TRBV3-1 and J usage is TRBJ1-5; 7 nucleotides agree with TRBD1. With 1 base clipped from V and 2 bases from J, the junction kept 5 bases outside the gene matches. Germline CDR1 and CDR2: LGHDT and YNNKEL (reference sequence). This CDR3 has 16 residues.

This clonotype has more than one count but fewer than ten. The chain uses TRBV7-9 and TRBJ1-3; maybe TRBD1 (6 bases). Deletions cut 5 bases from V and 5 bases from J, with 19 bases between. Germline values: CDR1 SEHNR, CDR2 FQNEAQ (reference sequence). CDR3 length: 16 residues. In DNA form, the CDR3 reads TGTGCCAGCAGCAAAATGCGCCGGGACACCAGAAACACCATATATTTT. Translated, it gives CASSKMRRDTRNTIYF.

This clonotype showed up many times. The CDR3 here is CAISFPQDRLNTEAFF. CDR3 sequence (DNA): TGTGCCATCAGTTTCCCCCAGGACAGGCTGAACACTGAAGCTTTCTTT. The chain joins TRBV10-3 to TRBJ1-1; 7 bases match TRBD1. V shed 5 bases, J shed 0 bases, and the junction held 9 bases outside the gene matches. Germline CDR1 and CDR2: ENHRY and SYGVKD. The CDR3 loop spans 16 amino acids.

This clonotype was observed many times. V and J are TRBV5-1 and TRBJ2-3, with TRBD2 as a possible D gene (5 bases). Germline V gene data show CDR1 as SGHRS and CDR2 as YFSETQ. The CDR3 is 15 amino acids. The germline V and J ends were trimmed by 4 bases and 0 bases, with 12 bases remaining between them. CDR3 DNA: TGCGCCAGCAGCCCGAGCGGAGCCAGCACAGATACGCAGTATTTT. As protein: CASSPSGASTDTQYF.

In this sample, this clonotype turned up many times. The rearrangement links TRBV10-3 to TRBJ2-7; no clear D. The CDR3 is made up of 14 amino acids. In germline, CDR1 is ENHRY, CDR2 SYGVKD. The ends were cut back, 0 bases at V and 2 bases at J, with 8 bases in the middle. This CDR3 is CAISESGTTYEQYF. In nucleotides, the CDR3 is TGTGCCATCAGTGAGTCGGGAACCACCTACGAGCAGTACTTC.

In its sample, this clonotype was seen many times. This sequence joins TRBV4-3 and TRBJ2-2; D is ambiguous. Germline V lookup: CDR1 LGHNA, CDR2 YSLEER. V lost 3 bases to trimming and J lost 6 bases, with 11 bases between them. The CDR3 totals 14 residues. CDR3 residues: CASSHGVAPGELFF. The CDR3 nucleotides read TGCGCCAGCAGCCACGGAGTGGCGCCCGGGGAGCTGTTTTTT.

This clonotype was recorded at least ten times. The chain joins TRBV20-1 to TRBJ2-7, with D unclear. Trimming shortened V by 3 bases and J by 3 bases, and 15 bases separated the two germline ends. The CDR3 contains 14 residues. Germline V gene sequence: CDR1 DFQATT, CDR2 SNEGSKA (reference sequence). The CDR3: CSASWSSTYYEQYF. CDR3 nucleotides: TGCAGTGCTAGTTGGAGCTCGACGTACTACGAGCAGTACTTC.

This clonotype has ten or more counts. This chain uses TRBV7-2 with TRBJ2-3; the match to TRBD2 covers 7 bases. The V and J ends lost 3 bases and 0 bases, in that order; junction bases with no gene match: 0. Germline CDR1 reads SGHTA; CDR2 reads FQGNSA. The CDR3 is 14 residues long. CDR3 nucleotides: TGTGCCAGCAGCTTGACTAGCAGCACAGATACGCAGTATTTT. It translates to CASSLTSSTDTQYF. Combining the CDR3 with reference TRBV7-2 and TRBJ2-3 gives the whole variable domain GAGVSQSPSNKVTEKGKDVELRCDPISGHTALYWYRQSLGQGLEFLIYFQGNSAPDKSGLPSDRFSAERTGGSVSTLTIQRTQQEDSAVYLCASSLTSSTDTQYFGPGTRLTVL.

At least ten counts were recorded for this clonotype. The J gene is TRBJ2-3, the V gene TRBV20-1; 10 bases line up with TRBD2. Unmatched junction bases numbered 6, after V lost 6 bases and J lost 3 bases. Germline loops: CDR1 DFQATT, CDR2 SNEGSKA (reference sequence). The CDR3 runs to 14 residues. DNA for the CDR3: TGCAGTGCCCCGACTAGCGGGTTGACAGATACGCAGTATTTT. Translating gives CSAPTSGLTDTQYF.